The 20 T cell receptor beta chains below were found in one sample sequenced in a study of cytomegalovirus exposure and HLA in healthy donors. The study ran its PCR with 60 Vbeta and 13 Jbeta primers. Here immunoSEQ multiplex PCR was the method, and the copy in TCRdb shows in-frame clones only, minus some. The table records 85,000 to 130,000 clones, more than 65% of them present only once. The source material was PBMCs. These receptors came from a woman between 45 and 60 years old in good health and CMV-seropositive.

The V call is TRBV30, the J call TRBJ2-5; D perhaps matches TRBD2 (6 bases). This CDR3 contains 13 residues. Germline V CDR1 and CDR2: GTSNPN, SVGIG (reference sequence). The V end lost 2 bases, the J end lost 5 bases, and 12 bases lay between the germline ends. DNA for the CDR3: TGTGCCTGGAGTAAAAGGCTAGCGGAGACCCAGTACTTC. Translation gives CAWSKRLAETQYF.

Only a few counts were recorded for this clone. This sequence joins TRBV7-9 and TRBJ1-1; possibly TRBD1 for D (6 bases). The germline CDR1 and CDR2 sequences are SEHNR and FQNEAQ (reference sequence). V was shortened by 4 bases and J by 3 bases, with 15 bases between the two germline ends. The CDR3 has 15 amino acids. The CDR3 DNA reads as TGTGCCAGCAGCTCCCCCCCCACAGGGTACACTGAAGCTTTCTTT. Its translation is CASSSPPTGYTEAFF.

This clone was seen only once. This chain links TRBV25-1 with TRBJ1-2; a weak D match, TRBD1 (5 bases). The germline V gene has CDR1 MGHDK and CDR2 SYGVNS. The CDR3 has 15 amino acids. V was cut by 1 base and J by 4 bases, with 13 bases left in between. The DNA of the CDR3 is TGTGCCAGCAGTGAATTAGCAGGGTGGCTCTATGGCTACACCTTC. Protein product: CASSELAGWLYGYTF.

The V and J genes are TRBV9 and TRBJ2-6; D uncertain. CDR3 length: 15 residues. Per germline, CDR1 SGDLS and CDR2 YYNGEE. Trimming left V 0 bases short and J 0 bases short, with 4 bases between. CDR3 amino acids: CASSVAPSGANVLTF. Written as DNA, the CDR3 is TGTGCCAGCAGCGTAGCTCCCTCTGGGGCCAACGTCCTGACTTTC.

The chain couples TRBV5-1 to TRBJ1-1, with D perhaps matching TRBD1 (6 bases). CDR3 length equals 14 residues. Trimming shortened V by 2 bases and J by 1 base, and 9 bases separated the two germline ends. From germline, CDR1 is SGHRS and CDR2 YFSETQ. CDR3: CASSFQQGNTEAFF. CDR3 DNA sequence: TGCGCCAGCAGCTTCCAACAGGGGAACACTGAAGCTTTCTTT.

The rearrangement joins TRBV11-3 to TRBJ2-7; TRBD1 might be the D (6 bases). V lost 3 bases and J 1 base, leaving 7 bases between the germline ends. CDR3 size: 13 residues. Germline V gene lookup returns CDR1 SGHNT and CDR2 YENEEA. The CDR3 region has the DNA TGTGCCAGCAGCTTGGGGGCGTCCTACGAGCAGTACTTC. It translates to CASSLGASYEQYF.

V is TRBV18 and J is TRBJ1-3; D gene uncertain. The CDR3 is made up of 13 amino acids. Trimming left V 3 bases short and J 4 bases short, with 7 bases between. In germline, CDR1 is KGHSH, CDR2 LQKENI. CDR3 nucleotides: TGTGCCAGCTCACCTGCGGGAGGAAACACCATATATTTT. Translation: CASSPAGGNTIYF.

The V gene is TRBV5-4, the J gene TRBJ2-7, with D tentatively TRBD2 (7 bases). This CDR3 has 14 amino acids. The V end lost 1 base, the J end lost 6 bases, and 14 bases lay between the germline ends. Germline CDR1 is SGHNT and CDR2 is YYREEE (reference sequence). The CDR3 region is CASSLNRGAGEQYF. CDR3 nucleotide sequence: TGTGCCAGCAGCTTGAACCGGGGGGCGGGCGAGCAGTACTTC.

The rearrangement links TRBV9 to TRBJ1-2, with D possibly being TRBD1 (5 bases). Trimming took 0 bases from V and 2 from J, leaving 11 bases between them. The CDR3 runs to 15 residues. Germline V CDR1 and CDR2: SGDLS, YYNGEE. The DNA of the CDR3 is TGTGCCAGCAGCGTAGGAGGCCAGGGAAACTATGGCTACACCTTC. Its translation: CASSVGGQGNYGYTF.

The J gene is TRBJ1-1, the V gene TRBV9, with TRBD1 as a possible D gene (6 bases). Germline V gene data show CDR1 as SGDLS and CDR2 as YYNGEE. The V end was cut by 1 base, the J end by 5 bases, with 21 bases between. This CDR3 contains 17 residues. CDR3 protein: CASSVREVGQGWTEAFF. The CDR3 region has the DNA TGTGCCAGCAGCGTACGCGAGGTGGGGCAGGGGTGGACTGAAGCTTTCTTT.

This clone was counted ten times or more. The chain couples TRBV27 to TRBJ2-7; possible D gene TRBD1, 6 bases. V dropped 5 bases and J dropped 1 base, with 12 bases sitting between them. Germline CDR1 is MNHEY and CDR2 is SMNVEV (reference sequence). The CDR3 has 14 amino acids. The CDR3 sequence is CASSHIQGSYEQYF. The CDR3 DNA reads as TGTGCCAGCAGTCATATACAGGGATCCTACGAGCAGTACTTC.

The chain recombines TRBV7-2 with TRBJ1-3; 7 positions agree with TRBD1. The CDR3 sequence is 16 residues long. J lost 0 bases, V lost 5 bases, and 7 bases had no gene match. CDR1 SGHTA and CDR2 FQGNSA come from the germline V gene. The CDR3 DNA follows: TGTGCCAGCAGCACGCAGGGGGGCAGCTCTGGAAACACCATATATTTT. Amino acid sequence: CASSTQGGSSGNTIYF.

In DNA form, the CDR3 reads TGTGCCAGCAGCCCTAGGACAGGGGGGAGTTTCAATTCACCCCTCCACTTT. Translating it yields CASSPRTGGSFNSPLHF. The chain carries TRBV7-6 and TRBJ1-6, with TRBD1 matching over 10 bases. Germline lookup yields CDR1 SGHVS and CDR2 FNYEAQ. V shed 5 bases and J 7 bases; nucleotides not matched to a gene: 11. The CDR3 runs 17 residues.

This rearrangement joins TRBV6-5 to TRBJ1-2, with 11 bases lining up with TRBD1. The germline gives CDR1 MNHEY, CDR2 SVGAGI. V shed 2 bases and J 7 bases; nucleotides not matched to a gene: 6. This CDR3 has 15 amino acids. The CDR3: CASSYAMGQGGGYTF. CDR3 bases: TGTGCCAGCAGTTACGCTATGGGACAGGGGGGTGGCTACACCTTC.

V is TRBV27 and J is TRBJ1-2, with D possibly matching TRBD1 (5 bases). This CDR3 is built from 13 residues. V was trimmed by 2 bases and J by 5 bases, leaving 9 bases between them. CDR1 MNHEY and CDR2 SMNVEV come from the germline V gene (reference sequence). For the CDR3, the DNA is TGTGCCAGCAGTTTACGGGGGACGTATGGCTACACCTTC. Encoded protein: CASSLRGTYGYTF.

This chain joins TRBV6-6 and TRBJ2-3, with 12 bases matching TRBD2. The length of the CDR3 is 16 residues. With V trimmed by 6 bases and J by 4 bases, 8 bases remained unmatched. Germline lookup yields CDR1 MNHNY and CDR2 SVGAGI (reference sequence). Here the CDR3 reads CASRPTSGGPPDTQYF. CDR3 coding DNA: TGTGCCAGCAGACCCACTAGCGGGGGGCCCCCAGATACGCAGTATTTT.

The chain carries TRBV29-1 and TRBJ1-2; the D is unclear. The CDR3 has 13 amino acids. The germline gives CDR1 SQVTM, CDR2 ANQGSEA. With 0 bases removed from V and 4 bases from J, the gap between germline ends came to 9 bases. The CDR3 loop is CSVEDPGSYGYTF. The CDR3 nucleotides read TGCAGCGTTGAAGATCCGGGATCCTATGGCTACACCTTC.

The genes are TRBV4-2 and TRBJ2-2; D perhaps matches TRBD1 (6 bases). V lost 3 bases to trimming and J lost 2 bases, with 13 bases between them. This CDR3 spans 16 amino acids. Germline V gene lookup returns CDR1 LGHNA and CDR2 YNFKEQ. The CDR3 DNA is TGTGCCAGCAGCCATCGTGGGACATCAAACACCGGGGAGCTGTTTTTT. Translated: CASSHRGTSNTGELFF.

The chain uses TRBV9 and TRBJ1-4, with TRBD1 as a possible D gene (6 bases). The CDR3 sequence is 14 residues long. Germline CDR1 is SGDLS and CDR2 is YYNGEE. The germline V and J ends were trimmed by 0 bases and 8 bases, with 11 bases remaining between them. The DNA of the CDR3 is TGTGCCAGCAGCGTAGGGGGGGGCGCAGAAAAACTGTTTTTT. It encodes CASSVGGGAEKLFF.

A word on this clone: At one boundary the junction diverges from the germline segment, which might be a read error. Here the CDR3 reads CASREWEAGLVATNEKLFF. CDR3 DNA sequence: TGTGCCAGCCGTGAGTGGGAAGCGGGCCTTGTCGCAACTAATGAAAAACTGTTTTTT. The chain carries TRBV6-1 and TRBJ1-4; D unclear. The germline CDR1 and CDR2 sequences are MNHNS and SASEGT. The CDR3 is 19 residues long.